This T cell receptor beta chain derives from a study of regulatory T cells in long-lasting Graves disease. This sample's time point: newly diagnosed GD, antithyroid drugs for less than 3 months. Following extraction of RNA from PBMCs, that RNA was used to make the TCR library. This clonotype was picked up a small number of times. For TCR beta, libraries came from iRepertoire HTBI primers and Arm-PCR of CDR3 regions. TCRdb analysed the multiplex PCR reads with MiXCR anew, one entry per CDR3 protein. Here the sample spans 400,000 to 500,000 distinct CDR3 sequences, about 16% being singletons. Per germline, CDR1 LGHDT and CDR2 YNNKEL (reference sequence). The V and J ends lost 1 base and 4 bases respectively, with 11 bases between them. The CDR3 loop spans 14 amino acids. These records were also assigned to another study, of T cells in Graves' hyperthyroidism and ophthalmopathy.

This sample comprised peripheral blood mononuclear cells (PBMCs), obtained at new diagnosis, from a patient treated with antithyroid drugs. The origin of this receptor is a woman aged 18-35 years with Graves disease. The chain recombines TRBV3-1 with TRBJ2-7, with D tentatively TRBD1 (6 bases). CDR3 bases: TGTGCCAGCAGCCAAGGAGCCAGGGGATACGAGCAGTACTTC. This codes for CASSQGARGYEQYF.